A selection of T cell receptor beta chains follows, all from one sample in a study of post-analysis software for immune sequencing data. One entry per CDR3 protein, called by TCRdb with MiXCR from the PCR reads. This table has some 500,000 distinct CDR3 sequences, around 40% appearing once. Sequencing was done on a sample of blood. The receptors stem from a girl aged 5-17 years with multiple sclerosis. The CDR3 runs from the conserved cysteine through the conserved F or W. The D gene is left open where the match is weak. Size tells how often a clone was seen (once, few, many) or the class of an expanded clone, and some rows leave it out.

>NA|NA|TRBJ2-7|TRBV20-1
TGCAGTGCTAGAGACCTGATGTATGACATCGGTTCGTCCTACGAGCAGTACTTC
CSARDLMYDIGSSYEQYF
>NA|TRBD2|TRBJ2-1|TRBV7-3
TGTGCCAGCAGCTCGACTAGCGGGGTACACAATGAGCAGTTCTTC
CASSSTSGVHNEQFF
>once|NA|TRBJ2-2|TRBV7-2
TGTGCCAGCATCTTTCCAGGACGGGGGAGAAGGGAGCTGTTTTTT
CASIFPGRGRRELFF
>NA|NA|TRBJ1-2|TRBV5-1
TGCGCCAGCAGCGGCGGACTATACTATGGCTACACCTTC
CASSGGLYYGYTF
>few|TRBD2|TRBJ2-7|TRBV7-2
TGTGCCAGCAGCTTAGCCGGACTAGTTGGAAACGAGCAGTACTTC
CASSLAGLVGNEQYF
>NA|TRBD1|TRBJ1-1|TRBV6-6
TGTGCCAGCAGTTATTACAACAGGGGGCCCACTGAAGCTTTCTTT
CASSYYNRGPTEAFF
>few|NA|TRBJ2-1|TRBV29-1
TGCAGCGTTGAAGGCAATTCACTCTCCTACAATGAGCAGTTCTTC
CSVEGNSLSYNEQFF
>NA|NA|TRBJ1-2|TRBV2
TGTGCCAGCAGTGAATCCTCGGGGGGCTATGGCTACACCTTC
CASSESSGGYGYTF
>NA|TRBD2|TRBJ2-1|TRBV15
TGTGCCACCAGAGGGGCTAGCGGGAGGTCCTCCTACAATGAGCAGTTCTTC
CATRGASGRSSYNEQFF
>NA|NA|TRBJ1-5|TRBV20-1
TGCAGTGCTAGAGTGGGGGCGAGCAATCAGCCCCAGCATTTT
CSARVGASNQPQHF
>NA|TRBD1|TRBJ2-7|TRBV15
TGTGCCACCAGCAGAGATCCAGGGGACAGCTACGAGCAGTACTTC
CATSRDPGDSYEQYF
>NA|TRBD1|TRBJ2-5|TRBV5-1
TGCGCCAGCAGCTCCTCAGGGGGCGCGGGTAATGAGCAGTACTTC
CASSSSGGAGNEQYF
>few|NA|TRBJ1-5|TRBV29-1
TGCAGCGTTGAAGATCGTGCAGGTCAGCCCCAGCATTTT
CSVEDRAGQPQHF
>NA|NA|TRBJ1-1|TRBV20-1
TGCAGTGCTAGAGTGACCGGCCCCACTGAAGCTTTCTTT
CSARVTGPTEAFF
>few|NA|TRBJ2-7|TRBV6-2/TRBV6-3
TGTGCCAGCAGTTACGGCCTGGCGATCTCCTACGAGCAGTACTTC
CASSYGLAISYEQYF
>once|NA|TRBJ2-3|TRBV27
TGTGCCAGCAGTCTAAGGGTTGGTGTTAGCACAGATACGCAGTATTTT
CASSLRVGVSTDTQYF
>once|NA|TRBJ1-1|TRBV7-2
TGTGCCGGAAGGGGAGGGATCGCTGAAGCTTTCTTT
CAGRGGIAEAFF
>NA|NA|TRBJ2-1|TRBV5-1
TGCGCCAGCAGCTTGTACCGGTCATACTCCTACAATGAGCAGTTCTTC
CASSLYRSYSYNEQFF
>NA|NA|TRBJ2-7|TRBV5-1
TGCGCCAGCAGCTTGGGCCCGGGCCTCCCCAACGAGCAGTACTTC
CASSLGPGLPNEQYF
>NA|NA|TRBJ2-3|TRBV11-2
TGTGCCAGCAGCCAAATGGGTGGAGGATTCACAGATACGCAGTATTTT
CASSQMGGGFTDTQYF
>NA|NA|TRBJ2-5|TRBV6-6
TGTGCCAGCAGTTTACAGGACCGAGAGACCCAGTACTTC
CASSLQDRETQYF
>NA|TRBD2|TRBJ2-1|TRBV7-2
TGTGCCAGCAGCTTCTGGACTAGCGGGAGCAATGAGCAGTTCTTC
CASSFWTSGSNEQFF
>NA|NA|TRBJ2-7|TRBV29-1
TGCAGCGTTTATTACCTCCGCGACTACGAGCAGTACTTC
CSVYYLRDYEQYF
>NA|NA|TRBJ1-4|TRBV10-3
TGTGCCATCAGTGAGATGGGGGAAAAACTGTTTTTT
CAISEMGEKLFF
>few|TRBD1|TRBJ2-7|TRBV12-3/TRBV12-4
TGTGCCAGCAGTTCCCTCGGACAGGGTCAAGGCGAGCAGTACTTC
CASSSLGQGQGEQYF
>NA|NA|TRBJ1-1|TRBV7-2
TGTGCCAGCAGCTGGGGGCCTTCTGTGAACACTGAAGCTTTCTTT
CASSWGPSVNTEAFF
>NA|NA|TRBJ2-3|TRBV29-1
TGCAGCGCGGCGGGACAGCTCACAGATACGCAGTATTTT
CSAAGQLTDTQYF
>NA|NA|TRBJ2-7|TRBV12-3/TRBV12-4
TGTGCCAGCAGTTCCCTTTCCTACGGGCAGTACTTC
CASSSLSYGQYF
>NA|NA|TRBJ2-7|TRBV7-9
TGTGCCAGCAGCTTAGGATTGGCGGGGCACAACCCCTACGAGCAGTACTTC
CASSLGLAGHNPYEQYF
>NA|TRBD1|TRBJ2-7|TRBV7-2
TGTGCCAGCAGCCCGTGGACAGGGTTCGAGCAGTACTTC
CASSPWTGFEQYF
>NA|NA|TRBJ2-7|TRBV21-1
TGTGCCAGCAGCAATCGGGACAGCTACGAGCAGTACTTC
CASSNRDSYEQYF